This TCR beta chain was identified during a study of OX40 agonist ivuxolimab in advanced cancers. Trimming removed 4 bases from V and 0 bases from J; junction bases left unmatched: 5. The CDR3 has 15 residues. Per germline, CDR1 SNHLY and CDR2 FYNNEI. Assay: immunoSEQ multiplex PCR; the TCRdb copy retains only in-frame clones and omits some. The sample has more than 45,000 clones; about 81% are singletons. The specimen was CD4+ or CD8+ T cells sorted from blood, collected in a trial of the OX40 agonist ivuxolimab. The sequence came from an adult with an advanced solid tumor such as melanoma, head and neck, liver or kidney cancer. V and J are TRBV2 and TRBJ1-2, with 7 bases aligning to TRBD1. The CDR3 DNA follows: TGTGCCAGCAGTGTCTCCGGGACAGCTAACTATGGCTACACCTTC. Protein product: CASSVSGTANYGYTF.